This is a list of T cell receptor beta chains from one sample in a study of cytomegalovirus exposure and HLA in healthy donors. The protocol was immunoSEQ multiplex PCR, while the TCRdb copy is restricted to in-frame clones and leaves out a portion. The profile shows fewer than 250,000 clones, approximately 81% of them singletons. Material: PBMCs. The receptors stem from a man aged 30-40 years in good health and CMV-seronegative. Both conserved end residues are part of each CDR3. A D gene is named only where the DNA matches it firmly. For some rows the clone size is stated as once, few or many, or as a class when expanded; others skip it.

D gene,V gene,clone size,J gene,CDR3 protein,CDR3 DNA
TRBD2,TRBV5-1,NA,TRBJ2-7,CASSLETGGSYEQYF,TGCGCCAGCAGCTTGGAAACGGGGGGCTCCTACGAGCAGTACTTC
NA,TRBV6-5,NA,TRBJ1-6,CARQGYSPLHF,TGTGCCAGACAGGGCTATTCACCCCTCCACTTT
NA,TRBV5-6,once,TRBJ2-4,CASSLAVAGRAKNIQYF,TGTGCCAGCAGCTTGGCGGTCGCAGGCCGAGCCAAAAACATTCAGTACTTC
TRBD1,TRBV15,NA,TRBJ2-1,CATSRTGRVRDEQFF,TGTGCCACCAGCAGGACAGGGAGAGTTCGGGATGAGCAGTTCTTC
NA,TRBV11-2,once,TRBJ1-3,CASNSGGLPSAIYF,TGTGCCAGCAATTCCGGGGGGCTCCCTTCCGCCATATATTTT
TRBD2,TRBV7-7,NA,TRBJ2-5,CASSPTSGTLQETQYF,TGTGCTAGCAGCCCGACTAGCGGGACCTTACAAGAGACCCAGTACTTC
NA,TRBV11-2,NA,TRBJ1-2,CASSLVHRNYGYTF,TGTGCCAGCAGCTTAGTTCACAGGAATTATGGCTACACCTTC
TRBD2,TRBV5-6,NA,TRBJ2-3,CASSLAPASGGALDTQYF,TGTGCCAGCAGCTTGGCCCCGGCTAGCGGGGGGGCCTTGGATACGCAGTATTTT
TRBD1,TRBV10-3,once,TRBJ2-7,CAISENRDRGPYEQYF,TGTGCCATCAGTGAAAACAGGGACAGGGGGCCCTACGAGCAGTACTTC
TRBD2,TRBV6-1,NA,TRBJ2-3,CASSEGRASGYTDTQYF,TGTGCCAGCAGTGAAGGTCGTGCTAGCGGATACACAGATACGCAGTATTTT
NA,TRBV2,NA,TRBJ2-5,CASRADTFHQETQYF,TGTGCCAGCAGGGCAGACACCTTCCACCAAGAGACCCAGTACTTC
TRBD1,TRBV27,NA,TRBJ1-1,CASSLRQGVGSTEAFF,TGTGCCAGCAGTCTCCGACAGGGGGTGGGAAGCACTGAAGCTTTCTTT
TRBD1,TRBV28,NA,TRBJ1-2,CASSFGQGRFTF,TGTGCCAGCAGTTTCGGACAGGGAAGGTTCACCTTC
TRBD2,TRBV7-2,NA,TRBJ2-1,CASSLARLAGADEQFF,TGTGCCAGCAGCTTAGCTCGACTAGCGGGGGCCGATGAGCAGTTCTTC
TRBD1,TRBV4-1,NA,TRBJ1-5,CASSQDPGQDPSQPQHF,TGCGCCAGCAGCCAAGACCCTGGACAGGACCCCAGTCAGCCCCAGCATTTT
NA,TRBV2,NA,TRBJ1-2,CASSGGVYGYTF,TGTGCCAGCTCTGGCGGTGTCTATGGCTACACCTTC